These T cell receptor beta chains were read from a single sample in a study of STAT3 mutations in large granular lymphocyte leukemia. Profiling relied on immunoSEQ multiplex PCR, and the TCRdb table lists in-frame clones only, not all of them. The repertoire holds under 15,000 clones, with roughly nine tenths as singletons. Material: peripheral blood mononuclear cells. The receptors originated from a man aged 35 to 55 with T-cell large granular lymphocyte leukemia. Some clones in this sample may be carry-over from other donors' samples. CDR3s include the opening cysteine and the closing phenylalanine or tryptophan. The D gene is left open where the match is weak. Where a row states a size, it is once, few, many or the class of an expanded clone; other rows omit it.

clone_size,v_call,j_call,d_call,cdr3_aa,cdr3_nt
-,TRBV11-2,TRBJ2-1,-,CASSLGTSLGEQFF,TGTGCCAGCAGCTTAGGGACTTCCCTAGGGGAGCAGTTCTTC
-,TRBV10-3,TRBJ1-1,TRBD1,CAIRTGTGRTEAFF,TGTGCCATCAGGACCGGGACAGGGCGGACTGAAGCTTTCTTT
-,TRBV5-1,TRBJ2-1,TRBD2,CASSFRAGGPRNEQFF,TGCGCCAGCAGCTTTCGTGCGGGGGGTCCTAGGAATGAGCAGTTCTTC
-,TRBV29-1,TRBJ1-3,-,CSVAAPTGTSGNTIYF,TGCAGCGTTGCCGCTCCGACAGGCACCTCTGGAAACACCATATATTTT
-,TRBV19,TRBJ2-1,TRBD2,CASSLPGLGYNEQFF,TGTGCCAGTAGTCTCCCGGGACTAGGCTACAATGAGCAGTTCTTC
-,TRBV5-1,TRBJ2-7,-,CASSAKQGLLLGEQYF,TGCGCCAGCAGCGCGAAACAGGGCCTACTGCTTGGAGAGCAGTACTTC
-,TRBV5-4,TRBJ1-3,TRBD1,CASSLYGDRSGNTIYF,TGTGCCAGCAGCTTGTATGGGGACAGATCTGGAAACACCATATATTTT
-,TRBV29-1,TRBJ2-7,-,CSVVVDSLTTSIHPDEQYF,TGCAGCGTTGTCGTGGACAGTTTGACGACTAGCATACACCCGGACGAGCAGTACTTC
-,TRBV6-5,TRBJ1-1,TRBD1,CASSTRQGKIEAFF,TGTGCCAGCAGTACAAGACAGGGGAAGATTGAAGCTTTCTTT
-,TRBV7-9,TRBJ2-4,-,CASSSGPSDGKNIQYF,TGTGCCAGCAGCTCCGGACCATCCGACGGCAAAAACATTCAGTACTTC
-,TRBV5-1,TRBJ2-5,TRBD2,CASSLAGIETQYF,TGCGCCAGCAGCTTAGCGGGAATAGAGACCCAGTACTTC
-,TRBV30,TRBJ2-2,-,CAWSHGGTGELFF,TGTGCCTGGAGTCATGGGGGGACCGGGGAGCTGTTTTTT
-,TRBV6-1,TRBJ1-6,TRBD1,CASSVDRQGAINSPLHF,TGTGCCAGCAGTGTTGACCGACAGGGGGCGATAAATTCACCCCTCCACTTT
once,TRBV5-4,TRBJ2-7,-,CASSPEGFSYEQYF,TGTGCCAGCAGCCCCGAAGGGTTCTCCTACGAGCAGTACTTC
-,TRBV30,TRBJ2-3,TRBD2,CAWSAYGGSTDTQYF,TGTGCCTGGAGTGCGTACGGGGGGAGCACAGATACGCAGTATTTT
few,TRBV19,TRBJ2-5,-,CASSMLGPQETQYF,TGTGCCAGTAGTATGTTAGGGCCCCAAGAGACCCAGTACTTC
-,TRBV11-3,TRBJ1-5,TRBD1,CASSLRDRGRVNQPQHF,TGTGCCAGCAGCTTAAGGGACAGGGGGCGCGTAAATCAGCCCCAGCATTTT
-,TRBV15,TRBJ1-1,TRBD1,CATSREDRANTEAFF,TGTGCCACCAGCAGGGAAGACAGGGCGAACACTGAAGCTTTCTTT
-,TRBV13,TRBJ1-2,-,CASSEWTLNYGYTF,TGTGCCAGCAGCGAATGGACTTTAAACTATGGCTACACCTTC
-,TRBV4-1,TRBJ1-1,-,CASSPQEGTTEAFF,TGCGCCAGCAGCCCCCAGGAGGGGACCACTGAAGCTTTCTTT
-,TRBV5-4,TRBJ1-2,TRBD1,CASSFGQGYGYTF,TGTGCCAGCAGCTTCGGACAGGGCTATGGCTACACCTTC
-,TRBV7-9,TRBJ2-1,TRBD2,CASTSGGGHYNEQFF,TGTGCCAGCACTTCGGGCGGGGGGCATTACAATGAGCAGTTCTTC
-,TRBV19,TRBJ2-3,-,CASREGAGNTQYF,TGTGCCAGTAGGGAGGGGGCCGGGAATACGCAGTATTTT
-,TRBV28,TRBJ1-5,-,CASTKGNSWGNQPQHF,TGTGCCAGCACTAAGGGGAACAGCTGGGGGAATCAGCCCCAGCATTTT
-,TRBV15,TRBJ2-7,-,CATAPTGGINEQYF,TGTGCCACGGCTCCGACAGGTGGAATAAACGAGCAGTACTTC
-,TRBV27,TRBJ2-7,-,CASSFTVAGEQYF,TGTGCCAGCAGTTTTACGGTGGCTGGCGAGCAGTACTTC
-,TRBV7-8,TRBJ1-1,TRBD1,CASSLADRGSTEAFF,TGTGCCAGCAGCTTAGCGGACAGGGGGTCGACTGAAGCTTTCTTT
-,TRBV10-2,TRBJ2-7,-,CATGLPLTYEQYF,TGCGCCACCGGACTACCCCTCACCTACGAGCAGTACTTC
once,TRBV25-1,TRBJ1-1,-,CASSPEGWTEAFF,TGTGCCAGCAGTCCCGAAGGATGGACTGAAGCTTTCTTT
-,TRBV9,TRBJ1-2,TRBD1,CASSDGTANYGYTF,TGTGCCAGCAGCGACGGGACAGCGAACTATGGCTACACCTTC
-,TRBV19,TRBJ1-2,TRBD1,CASSFGTGMDYGYTF,TGTGCCAGTAGTTTCGGGACAGGGATGGACTATGGCTACACCTTC